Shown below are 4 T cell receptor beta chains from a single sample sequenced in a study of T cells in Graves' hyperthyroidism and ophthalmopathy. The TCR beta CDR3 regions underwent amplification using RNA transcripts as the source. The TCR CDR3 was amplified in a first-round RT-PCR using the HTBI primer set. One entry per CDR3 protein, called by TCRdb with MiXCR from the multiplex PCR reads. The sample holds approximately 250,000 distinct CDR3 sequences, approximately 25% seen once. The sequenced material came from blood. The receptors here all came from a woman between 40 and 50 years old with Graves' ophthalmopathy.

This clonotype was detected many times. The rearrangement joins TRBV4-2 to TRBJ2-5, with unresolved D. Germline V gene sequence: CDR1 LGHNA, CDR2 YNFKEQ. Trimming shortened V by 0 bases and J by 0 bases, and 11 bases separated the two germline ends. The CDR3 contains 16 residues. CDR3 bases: TGTGCCAGCAGCCAAGATGGGCGGTTGTACCAAGAGACCCAGTACTTC. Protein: CASSQDGRLYQETQYF.

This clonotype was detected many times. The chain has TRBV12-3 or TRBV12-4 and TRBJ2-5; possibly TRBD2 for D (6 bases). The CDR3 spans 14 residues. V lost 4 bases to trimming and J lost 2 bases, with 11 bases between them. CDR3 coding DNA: TGTGCCAGCAGTTCCACCGGGACTCAAGAGACCCAGTACTTC. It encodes CASSSTGTQETQYF.

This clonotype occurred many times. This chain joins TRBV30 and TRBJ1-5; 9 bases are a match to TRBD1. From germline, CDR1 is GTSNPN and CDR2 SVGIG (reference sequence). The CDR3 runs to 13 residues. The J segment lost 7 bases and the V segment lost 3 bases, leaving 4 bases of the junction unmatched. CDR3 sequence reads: CAWRGQGGQPQHF. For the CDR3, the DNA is TGTGCCTGGAGGGGACAGGGTGGACAGCCCCAGCATTTT.

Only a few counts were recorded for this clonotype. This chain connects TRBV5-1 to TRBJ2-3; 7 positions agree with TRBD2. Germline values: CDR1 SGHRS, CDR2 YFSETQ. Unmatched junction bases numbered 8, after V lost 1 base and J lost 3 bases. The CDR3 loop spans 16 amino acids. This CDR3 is CASSLLSGGGTDTQYF. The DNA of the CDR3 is TGCGCCAGCAGCTTGTTGTCGGGAGGAGGGACAGATACGCAGTATTTT. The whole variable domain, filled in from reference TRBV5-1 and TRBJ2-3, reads KAGVTQTPRYLIKTRGQQVTLSCSPISGHRSVSWYQQTPGQGLQFLFEYFSETQRNKGNFPGRFSGRQFSNSRSEMNVSTLELGDSALYLCASSLLSGGGTDTQYFGPGTRLTVL.